The entry that follows covers one TCR beta chain sequence. The CDR3 length is 19 residues. This entry belongs to a study of memory CD4+ T cells and cytomegalovirus serostatus. Per the original data handling: Out-of-frame sequences were removed, leaving 2 million to 2.5 million distinct TCRbeta sequences. Generated by immunoSEQ multiplex PCR, the TCRdb table keeps only in-frame clones and is missing some. V, J and clone size reflect that table, while D and trimming were determined from the DNA. The sample has approximately 45,000 clones, about four fifths seen once. The sort gate was single viable CD3+CD4+CD8-CD45RO+ cells for memory CD4+ T cells. Donors' CMV status reflects serum IgG against pp150, pp28, p38, p52.

This receptor was obtained from an adult in good health and CMV-seronegative. Material: memory CD4+ T cells from blood. V is TRBV1 and J is TRBJ2-3. TRBV1 is classified as a pseudogene. The CDR3 nucleotides read TGCACCAGCAGCCCGACCACTGGCGGACCCCTAACTAAGACAGATACGCAGTATTTT. This codes for CTSSPTTGGPLTKTDTQYF.